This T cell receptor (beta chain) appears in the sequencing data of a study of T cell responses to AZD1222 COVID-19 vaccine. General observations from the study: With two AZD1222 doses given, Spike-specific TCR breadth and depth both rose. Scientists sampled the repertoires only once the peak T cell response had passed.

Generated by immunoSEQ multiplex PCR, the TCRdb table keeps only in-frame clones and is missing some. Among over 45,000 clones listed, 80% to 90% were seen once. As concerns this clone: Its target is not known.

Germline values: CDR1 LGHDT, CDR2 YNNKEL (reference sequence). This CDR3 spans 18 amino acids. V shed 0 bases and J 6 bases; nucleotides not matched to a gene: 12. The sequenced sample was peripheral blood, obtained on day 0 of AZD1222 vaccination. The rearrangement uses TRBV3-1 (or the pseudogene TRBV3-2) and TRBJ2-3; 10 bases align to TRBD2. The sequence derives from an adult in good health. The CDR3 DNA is TGTGCCAGCAGCCAAGATTTGATGAGCGGGGGGGCAAGGGATACGCAGTATTTT. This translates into CASSQDLMSGGARDTQYF.